The entry below describes one TCR beta chain. Trimming removed 2 bases from V and 4 bases from J; junction bases left unmatched: 9. Germline V CDR1 and CDR2: LNHDA, SQIVND (reference sequence). This CDR3 spans 16 amino acids. Original data processing: Amplification of reference gene primers provided the estimated nucleated cell counts. This table comes from immunoSEQ multiplex PCR, and its TCRdb copy is limited to in-frame clones, with some not included. V and J calls and clone size come straight from that table; D and trimming were deduced from the DNA. The table records about 200,000 clones, 87% of them present only once. The sample originates from a study of blood T cell repertoires in COVID-19.

The TCR was taken from a woman aged 25 to 39 who had recovered from COVID-19. Sequences were obtained from PBMCs or T cells enriched from blood (not recorded which). The chain joins TRBV19 to TRBJ2-5; the match to TRBD1 covers 8 bases. DNA of the CDR3: TGTGCCAGTAGTATACCGCGACAGGGGATGGGAGAGACCCAGTACTTC. Its protein is CASSIPRQGMGETQYF.